The rows below give T cell receptor beta chains drawn from one sample of a study of T cell responses to AZD1222 COVID-19 vaccine. The repertoire was sequenced with immunoSEQ multiplex PCR; TCRdb's copy has only in-frame clones and lacks some. Among about 140,000 clones listed, approximately 85% were seen once. The material sequenced was peripheral blood, taken 28 days after the second dose of the MenACWY control vaccine. These receptors all come from an adult who received the MenACWY meningococcal vaccine as a control. CDR3s include the opening cysteine and the closing phenylalanine or tryptophan.

V	length	J	CDR3
TRBV5-6	15	TRBJ2-5	CASSFLRELRETQYF
TRBV10-3	16	TRBJ1-2	CAISDGTAAGMNGYTF
TRBV6-2/TRBV6-3	15	TRBJ2-5	CASSYRLARQETQYF
TRBV7-8	11	TRBJ2-7	CASSPQVEQYF
TRBV27	14	TRBJ1-6	CASSPRQDNSPLHF
TRBV3-1/TRBV3-2	12	TRBJ1-2	CASSQGDWGYTF
TRBV28	14	TRBJ1-3	CASRNGVSGNTIYF
TRBV5-1	13	TRBJ2-5	CASSLVLEETQYF
TRBV5-6	13	TRBJ1-1	CASSVELNTEAFF
TRBV11-2	16	TRBJ2-1	CASSLLRGRRYNEQFF
TRBV19	12	TRBJ1-4	CASSIEGTGLFF
TRBV7-2	13	TRBJ1-5	CASSLEGAQPQHF
TRBV19	15	TRBJ2-1	CASRQLGSSYNEQFF
TRBV28	18	TRBJ1-2	CASSPLRGGGAGSYGYTF
TRBV5-4	15	TRBJ2-3	CASSATAGVTDTQYF
TRBV6-5	15	TRBJ1-6	CASSYFPENNSPLHF
TRBV2	12	TRBJ2-1	CASSPQGNEQFF